This TCR beta chain is from a study of T cells in localized non-small cell lung cancer. CDR1 is MNHEY, CDR2 SMNVEV, per germline (reference sequence). The CDR3 contains 14 residues. V lost 5 bases and J lost 9, with 19 bases in between. The table came from immunoSEQ multiplex PCR; TCRdb's copy has only in-frame clones and leaves some out. This sample has roughly 25,000 clones; approximately 92% occur once, and the top ten carry about 16%. This receptor was taken from a man aged 40 to 70 with stage III squamous cell lung carcinoma. Sequences were derived from peripheral blood, sampled before any cancer treatment. The chain carries TRBV27 and TRBJ1-2; D might be TRBD1 (5 bases). The DNA for the CDR3 is TGTGCCAGCAGTCGAGGTGCGGGGACGTATCGCTACACCTTC. It translates to CASSRGAGTYRYTF.